This T cell receptor (beta chain) was identified in a study of T cells in women clearing cervical HPV infection. General observations from the study: Effector/memory and HPV-specific T cells were not isolated, and association timing is unknown.

As to this clone: What it binds is unknown. The read terminates 3 residues ahead of where the CDR3 ends, so the germline J gene completes it.

Generated by immunoSEQ multiplex PCR, the TCRdb table keeps only in-frame clones and is missing some. This sample carries almost 20,000 clones, with around 3.3% going to the ten biggest clones. The CDR3 consists of 15 residues. Germline loops: CDR1 LNHDA, CDR2 SQIVND (reference sequence). V was clipped by 7 bases and J by 4 bases, with 16 bases between them. This clonotype was obtained from a woman aged 18 to 75 with a cervical HPV16 infection that either progressed to CIN3+ or cleared (not recorded which). J is TRBJ2-2 and V is TRBV19; D unresolved. Input material: blood buffy coat. The chain's CDR3 is CASKGRIFSTGELFF. Partial CDR3 DNA: TGTGCCAGTAAGGGTCGAATCTTTAGCACCGGGGAG.